Below, 8 T cell receptor beta chains from the same sample are listed, as sequenced in a study of breast tumors, draining lymph nodes, adjacent tissues. TCRdb reprocessed the multiplex PCR reads via MiXCR and lists one record per CDR3 protein. This sample has approximately 130,000 distinct CDR3 sequences; 20% to 25% occur once, and the top ten carry around 2.2%. Breast cancer patients provided tissue from their axillary draining lymph nodes. The sequenced sample was axillary lymph node tissue. Source of these receptors: a female donor with breast cancer. Some clones in this sample may be carry-over from other donors' samples.

This clonotype was picked up many times. This chain connects TRBV20-1 to TRBJ2-5; D call uncertain. The germline gives CDR1 DFQATT, CDR2 SNEGSKA (reference sequence). The CDR3 runs to 10 residues. The V end lost 5 bases, the J end lost 5 bases, and 6 bases lay between the germline ends. The DNA of the CDR3 is TGCAGTGCTGAACTGGAGACCCAGTACTTC. Protein product: CSAELETQYF.

This clonotype was detected only a few times. The chain couples TRBV30 to TRBJ2-3; TRBD2 matches 12 bases. With V trimmed by 0 bases and J by 4 bases, 2 bases remained unmatched. Germline-derived CDR1 and CDR2 are GTSNPN and SVGIG (reference sequence). This CDR3 has 15 amino acids. CDR3 bases: TGTGCCTGGAGTGTTTCTAGCGGGAGGGCAGATACGCAGTATTTT. Protein product: CAWSVSSGRADTQYF.

At least ten counts were recorded for this clonotype. CDR3 residues: CASSLMTPRGEQFF. The CDR3 bases are TGCGCCAGCAGCTTGATGACCCCAAGGGGTGAGCAGTTCTTC. The V and J genes are TRBV5-1 and TRBJ2-1, with D perhaps TRBD1 (5 bases). CDR1 and CDR2 (germline): SGHRS, YFSETQ. This CDR3 spans 14 amino acids. Trimming shortened V by 1 base and J by 9 bases, and 14 bases separated the two germline ends. Complete variable domain (other parts from reference TRBV5-1 and TRBJ2-1): KAGVTQTPRYLIKTRGQQVTLSCSPISGHRSVSWYQQTPGQGLQFLFEYFSETQRNKGNFPGRFSGRQFSNSRSEMNVSTLELGDSALYLCASSLMTPRGEQFFGPGTRLTVL.

This clonotype occurred a few times. V gene TRBV24-1 combines with J gene TRBJ2-1; D gene ambiguous. The V end was cut by 3 bases, the J end by 1 base, with 21 bases between. CDR1 and CDR2 from the germline V gene are KGHDR and SFDVKD. The CDR3 has 19 residues. CDR3 in DNA: TGTGCCACCAGTGATCCGTCCGGTCAAAGTTTGAGGTCCTACAATGAGCAGTTCTTC. Translating gives CATSDPSGQSLRSYNEQFF.

This clonotype was counted ten times or more. The chain combines TRBV7-9 with TRBJ2-3, with 7 positions matching TRBD2. CDR3 length: 15 residues. CDR1 is SEHNR, CDR2 FQNEAQ, per germline (reference sequence). V was pared by 5 bases and J by 2 bases, with 7 bases of the junction left unmatched. The CDR3 bases are TGTGCCAGCAGCCCCAGCGGGACCAACACAGATACGCAGTATTTT. Encoded protein: CASSPSGTNTDTQYF. Together with reference TRBV7-9 and TRBJ2-3, the CDR3 gives the full variable domain: DTGVSQNPRHKITKRGQNVTFRCDPISEHNRLYWYRQTLGQGPEFLTYFQNEAQLEKSRLLSDRFSAERPKGSFSTLEIQRTEQGDSAMYLCASSPSGTNTDTQYFGPGTRLTVL.

Remarks on this clonotype: Just one base apart from a much larger clone, this may be a read error. The rearrangement uses TRBV20-1 and TRBJ2-3; the D is unclear. Germline values: CDR1 DFQATT, CDR2 SNEGSKA (reference sequence). The CDR3 loop spans 13 amino acids. This CDR3 reads CSARVDDSDTRYF. The CDR3 nucleotides are TGCAGTGCTAGAGTCGACGATTCGGATACGCGGTATTTT.

A remark on this clonotype: This may come from a read error, since a much larger clone is one base off. V usage is TRBV5-5 and J usage is TRBJ2-1, with D unclear. CDR3 length: 12 residues. In germline, CDR1 is SGHKS, CDR2 YYEKEE (reference sequence). CDR3 residues: CAGSRRKDEQFF. The CDR3 region has the DNA TGTGCCGGCAGCCGTCGTAAGGATGAGCAGTTCTTC.

This clonotype appeared many times. V is TRBV27 and J is TRBJ2-1, with D tentatively TRBD1 (8 bases). V was pared by 1 base and J by 7 bases, with 14 bases between. The CDR3 totals 15 residues. Germline loops: CDR1 MNHEY, CDR2 SMNVEV (reference sequence). The CDR3 sequence: CASSLYYRGGNEQFF. DNA of the CDR3: TGTGCCAGCAGTTTATATTACAGGGGGGGTAATGAGCAGTTCTTC.